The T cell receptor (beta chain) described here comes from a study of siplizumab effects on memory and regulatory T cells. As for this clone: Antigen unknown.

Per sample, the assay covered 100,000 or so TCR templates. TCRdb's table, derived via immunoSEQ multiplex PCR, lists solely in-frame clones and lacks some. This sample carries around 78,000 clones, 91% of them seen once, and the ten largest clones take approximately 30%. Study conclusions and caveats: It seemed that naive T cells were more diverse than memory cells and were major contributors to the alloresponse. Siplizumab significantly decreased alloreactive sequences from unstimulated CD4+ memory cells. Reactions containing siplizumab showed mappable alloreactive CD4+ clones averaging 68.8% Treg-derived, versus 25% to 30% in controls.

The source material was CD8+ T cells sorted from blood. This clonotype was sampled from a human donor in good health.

This CDR3 reads CASSPSWDTEAFF. The CDR3 nucleotides read TGTGCCAGCAGCCCCTCGTGGGACACTGAAGCTTTCTTT. The chain employs TRBV9 and TRBJ1-1; no firm D call. Looked up from germline, CDR1 is SGDLS and CDR2 is YYNGEE. This CDR3 is built from 13 residues. The V end lost 4 bases, the J end lost 3 bases, and 10 bases lay between the germline ends.